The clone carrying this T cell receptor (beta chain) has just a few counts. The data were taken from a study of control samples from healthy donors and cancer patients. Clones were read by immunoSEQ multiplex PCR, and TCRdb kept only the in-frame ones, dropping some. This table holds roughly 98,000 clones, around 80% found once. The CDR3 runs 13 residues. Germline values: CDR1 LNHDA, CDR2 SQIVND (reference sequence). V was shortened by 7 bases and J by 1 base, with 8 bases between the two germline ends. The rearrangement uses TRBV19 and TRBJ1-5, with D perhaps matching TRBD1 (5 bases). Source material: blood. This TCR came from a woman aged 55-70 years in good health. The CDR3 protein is CASKQESNQPQHF. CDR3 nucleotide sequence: TGTGCCAGTAAACAGGAGAGCAATCAGCCCCAGCATTTT.